The source of this T cell receptor (beta chain) is a study of T cell responses to AZD1222 COVID-19 vaccine. Some clones are missing from TCRdb's copy, which holds only in-frame ones; the method was immunoSEQ multiplex PCR. The sample gives 150,000 to 180,000 clones, about 90% of which show up once; roughly 5.8% is in the top ten. V was clipped by 5 bases and J by 4 bases, with 14 bases between them. Germline CDR1 LNHDA, CDR2 SQIVND (reference sequence). The CDR3 loop spans 14 amino acids. J is TRBJ1-2 and V is TRBV19; maybe TRBD1 (5 bases). This specimen consisted of peripheral blood, obtained on day 0 of MenACWY control vaccination. This sequence originates from an adult in good health. As DNA, the CDR3 is TGTGCCAGTAGTCCACGGGGGATAGGCTATGGCTACACCTTC. This codes for CASSPRGIGYGYTF.